This T cell receptor (beta chain) stems from a study of cytomegalovirus exposure and HLA in healthy donors. Study in general: Early release data held approximately 81 million unique TCRs from HLA-typed donors.

Findings and caveats of the study: Later, an analysis showed that TCR beta chains associated with HLA were more clonally expanded than others that were equally common. Most TCR sequences were uncommon, yet certain public TCRs appeared in many donors.

About this clone: What it binds is not known.

Primers: 60 Vbeta forward and 13 Jbeta reverse. Original handling: Among the unique TCR beta chains that a later analysis counted, 70 million to 85 million in all, 9.5 million to 12 million were shared. TCRdb's copy holds only in-frame clones and misses some; the assay was immunoSEQ multiplex PCR. From that table come the V and J calls and clone size; the DNA was used to work out D and trimming. The table has 100,000 to 150,000 clones, 60% to 80% seen once. Germline V gives CDR1 LGHNA, CDR2 YSLEER. V dropped 0 bases and J dropped 7 bases, with 18 bases sitting between them. This CDR3 is built from 16 residues.

The sequence derives from a man aged 45-65 years in good health and CMV-seropositive. The chain is built from TRBV4-3 and TRBJ1-2, with D perhaps matching TRBD1 (6 bases). Sequencing input: PBMCs. CDR3 protein: CASSQDKRQAITGYTF. CDR3 DNA: TGCGCCAGCAGCCAAGATAAGAGACAGGCTATTACTGGCTACACCTTC.